These 5 T cell receptor beta chains were all obtained from the same sample, sequenced in a study of T cells in Graves' hyperthyroidism and ophthalmopathy (dated by TCRdb to the late 2010s). Library preparation used multiplex PCR. The instrument was an Illumina HiSeq 2000. Amplification of TCR beta CDR3 regions was carried out from RNA transcripts. For the first round of RT-PCR on the TCR CDR3, the HTBI primer set was used together with the Qiagen OneStep RT-PCR kit. The public reads were quality trimmed at Q25 with fastp and then assembled into clones with MiXCR by TCRdb, keeping productive beta chains. Rows with one shared CDR3 protein collapse into an entry with the most common genes and DNA. This sample gives hundreds of thousands of distinct CDR3 sequences in total; around a quarter of them show up just once. Together, the top ten hold 11% of the sample. Sequenced sample: blood. These receptors all stem from a woman aged 30 to 39 with Graves' ophthalmopathy.

The J gene is TRBJ2-2, the V gene TRBV20-1; 7 bases are shared with TRBD1. The CDR3 is 13 residues long. CDR1 is DFQATT and CDR2 is SNEGSKA in the germline V gene (reference sequence). V lost 6 bases, J lost 4 bases, and 5 bases stayed unmatched. The CDR3 coding sequence is TGCAGTGCCTTGGGACAGAGCACCGGGGAGCTGTTTTTT. Encoded protein: CSALGQSTGELFF.

This clonotype occurred many times. This rearrangement joins TRBV19 to TRBJ2-2; D call uncertain. The CDR3 spans 16 residues. Deletions cut 6 bases from V and 5 bases from J, with 19 bases between. CDR1 is LNHDA, CDR2 SQIVND, per germline (reference sequence). DNA for the CDR3: TGTGCCAGTAGCCTTCGTTCGGTAGGGCCGACCGGGGAGCTGTTTTTT. Amino acid sequence: CASSLRSVGPTGELFF.

This clonotype was observed a few times. The chain couples TRBV5-6 to TRBJ2-7; D is ambiguous. Trimming cost V 4 bases and J 0 bases, with 14 bases left between them. Germline V gene data show CDR1 as SGHDT and CDR2 as YYEEEE. The CDR3 is 15 amino acids. For the CDR3, the DNA is TGTGCCAGCAGCCGTAGACCCGCCAGCTCCTACGAGCAGTACTTC. It is translated as CASSRRPASSYEQYF.

This clonotype was counted ten times or more. This chain links TRBV7-2 with TRBJ1-1; D remains unclear. This CDR3 has 14 residues. Germline CDR1 is SGHTA and CDR2 is FQGNSA. V lost 5 bases, J lost 6 bases, and 16 bases lay in between. This chain's CDR3 is CASSVERADSEAFF. The CDR3 coding sequence is TGTGCCAGCAGCGTAGAGAGGGCTGATTCTGAAGCTTTCTTT.

The sample holds many counts of this clonotype. The CDR3 is CATSVDNTVGYTF. The CDR3 DNA sequence: TGTGCCACCAGTGTCGACAATACAGTGGGCTACACCTTC. The J gene is TRBJ1-2, the V gene TRBV24-1, with D unclear. V gave up 5 bases and J gave up 8 bases, with 14 bases separating them. Germline CDR1 is KGHDR and CDR2 is SFDVKD. The CDR3 loop spans 13 amino acids.